Included here is one TCR beta chain sequence, with context. This entry comes from a study of T cell changes during pregnancy in multiple sclerosis. Method: immunoSEQ multiplex PCR; TCRdb's copy keeps in-frame clones and lacks some. Of about 92,000 clones in the sample, approximately 92% were seen once. The clonotype was recovered from a female donor with multiple sclerosis, enrolled in a pregnancy study. Source: peripheral blood, taken in the first trimester of pregnancy.

The CDR3 spells CASSPQGVGGGGDGYTF. In nucleotides, the CDR3 is TGTGCCAGCAGCCCCCAGGGTGTTGGTGGGGGAGGGGATGGCTACACCTTC. The J gene is TRBJ1-2, the V gene TRBV9; tentative D call: TRBD1 (5 bases). Germline V CDR1 and CDR2: SGDLS, YYNGEE. CDR3 size: 17 residues. Deletions cut 4 bases from V and 6 bases from J, with 25 bases between.